This paragraph reports one T cell receptor (beta chain). Its cognate antigen is unknown. This sample is part of a study of T cell responses to AZD1222 COVID-19 vaccine. Study-wide results and limits: Seropositivity was recorded at baseline in only a handful of AZD1222 recipients. All repertoire sampling was performed exclusively after the peak T cell response.

Repertoires were generated with immunoSEQ multiplex PCR, while TCRdb's copy carries only in-frame clones and drops some. This sample has about 110,000 clones; under 95% occur once, and the top ten carry 5.5% to 7%. The V end was cut by 6 bases, the J end by 2 bases, with 5 bases between. There are 12 residues in the CDR3. The germline gives CDR1 MNHEY, CDR2 SVGEGT. The clonotype originates from an adult who received the AZD1222 COVID-19 vaccine. This chain uses TRBV6-2 or TRBV6-3 with TRBJ2-1; no firm D call. Here the sequenced sample was peripheral blood, taken 28 days after the second AZD1222 dose. CDR3 in DNA: TGTGCCAGCAGCCCGCCCTACAATGAGCAGTTCTTC. It is translated as CASSPPYNEQFF.